The clone carrying this TCR beta chain occurred once. Its antigen remains unknown. The data stem from a study of beta chain features in type 1 diabetes. The CDR3 has 14 amino acids. V was shortened by 5 bases and J by 10 bases, with 21 bases between the two germline ends. CDR1 is GTSNPN, CDR2 SVGIG, per germline (reference sequence). Expressed TCRB transcripts were sequenced after all isolated RNA was converted to cDNA. Generated by immunoSEQ multiplex PCR, the TCRdb table keeps only in-frame clones and is missing some. The data show about 260,000 clones, roughly two thirds seen once. CD45RO/CCR7/CD25/CD127/CD95/CD27 staining was used to isolate CD4+ naive, central memory, regulatory and stem cell-like memory cells by sorting. General study results and limits: Researchers cautioned that cDNA sequencing could over-represent cells with high TCR expression. Although PCR might favor shorter templates, it would do so equally in patients and controls.

This clonotype was obtained from a man aged 30 to 45 in good health. Sample: naive CD4+ T cells from blood. The chain uses TRBV30 and TRBJ2-1; D call uncertain. The CDR3 bases are TGTGCCTGGGCTCGGTACGGCTCCTCTGGGGAGCAGTTCTTC. Translation: CAWARYGSSGEQFF.